This record covers a single T cell receptor beta chain. Its antigen is still unknown. Sequencing was performed with immunoSEQ multiplex PCR; in TCRdb, only in-frame clones are kept and a portion is missing. The sample lists about 250,000 clones; 87% were seen once. The sample comes from a study of cytomegalovirus exposure and HLA in healthy donors. Whole-study findings and limits: Reportedly, diagnosis of cytomegalovirus status by the classifier showed high specificity and sensitivity.

This CDR3 has 14 amino acids. V was clipped by 10 bases and J by 2 bases, with 15 bases between them. Germline assignment: CDR1 MNHNS and CDR2 SASEGT. The chain carries TRBV6-1 and TRBJ2-1, with D unresolved. Sample: PBMCs. This TCR was recovered from a man aged 18 to 30 in good health and CMV-seropositive. The chain's CDR3 is CAILTMPPYNEQFF. The CDR3 coding sequence is TGTGCCATCCTAACTATGCCCCCCTACAATGAGCAGTTCTTC.